This record looks at one T cell receptor (beta chain) sequence and its context. Seattle enrolled patients during active infection and tracked them longitudinally. The CDR3 is 13 amino acids. With 1 base removed from V and 11 bases from J, the gap between germline ends came to 17 bases. Germline V gene sequence: CDR1 GTSNPN, CDR2 SVGIG (reference sequence). This sample stems from a study of blood T cell repertoires in COVID-19. Across the study: Whether acute or convalescent, the COVID-19 samples came from the United States, Italy and Spain. Sources were T cells, B-cell-depleted T cells, or PBMCs; the material itself was cDNA or gDNA.

Authors' processing steps: Reference gene primer amplification yielded estimated nucleated cell counts. Generated by immunoSEQ multiplex PCR, the TCRdb table keeps only in-frame clones and is missing some. The V and J calls and clone size are taken from that table; D and trimming were inferred from the DNA. Of 500,000 to 600,000 clones in the sample, 70% to 90% are singletons; the top ten hold 7.5% to 9%. The rearrangement joins TRBV30 to TRBJ1-2; unclear D gene. Sequenced: peripheral blood. This TCR was recovered from a woman between 45 and 60 years old with COVID-19, enrolled during active disease. The DNA of the CDR3 is TGTGCCTGGAGTGGCCCTTTTGTACTCCGTTACACCTTC. Translation gives CAWSGPFVLRYTF.